A selection of T cell receptor beta chains follows, all from one sample in a study of CD8 T cells in ankylosing spondylitis. From the 5' RACE reads, TCRdb called clonotypes with MiXCR, one entry per CDR3 protein. The sample yields more than 500,000 distinct CDR3 sequences, approximately 5.3% seen once. Specimen: blood, either unsorted or a sorted T cell fraction (not recorded which). Receptors originate from a male donor with ankylosing spondylitis. Each CDR3 is given with its conserved first and last residue. A D gene is named only where the DNA matches it firmly. The size field is filled for only some rows; it gives once, few, many or a size class.

>-|TRBJ2-1|14|TRBV20-1|many
CSARDWGRDNEQFF
TGCAGTGCTAGAGATTGGGGTAGAGACAATGAGCAGTTCTTC
>TRBD1|TRBJ2-7|17|TRBV25-1|-
CASSDPTTGGFYNEQYF
TGTGCCAGCAGTGACCCTACCACAGGGGGCTTCTACAACGAGCAGTACTTC
>TRBD2|TRBJ2-7|14|TRBV12-3/TRBV12-4|many
CASTTGGAGGVQYF
TGTGCCAGCACCACAGGAGGAGCGGGAGGGGTGCAGTACTTC
>TRBD1|TRBJ2-7|17|TRBV24-1|many
CATSPQRPGQSSYEQYF
TGTGCCACCAGTCCTCAACGGCCGGGACAGAGCTCCTACGAGCAGTACTTC
>-|TRBJ2-3|12|TRBV5-1|many
CASSPGRDTQYF
TGCGCCAGCAGTCCCGGGCGAGATACGCAGTATTTT
>-|TRBJ2-3|12|TRBV29-1|-
CSADAGTDTQYF
TGCAGCGCCGACGCCGGCACAGATACGCAGTATTTT
>-|TRBJ1-1|14|TRBV7-2|many
CASSIGPPVTEAFF
TGTGCCAGCAGTATCGGACCCCCGGTGACTGAAGCTTTCTTT
>TRBD1|TRBJ1-4|16|TRBV7-2|many
CASSLVGQGANEKLFF
TGTGCCAGCAGCTTAGTGGGCCAGGGGGCGAACGAAAAACTGTTTTTT
>-|TRBJ2-5|16|TRBV7-2|-
CASSSRGATHQETQYF
TGTGCCAGCAGCTCCCGGGGGGCCACCCATCAAGAGACCCAGTACTTC
>-|TRBJ2-7|12|TRBV16|-
CASSLSFREQYF
TGTGCCAGCAGCCTTTCTTTCCGCGAGCAGTACTTC
>-|TRBJ2-5|13|TRBV5-1|many
CASSLDRAVTQYF
TGCGCCAGCAGCTTGGACAGGGCTGTGACCCAGTACTTC
>-|TRBJ1-4|14|TRBV28|many
CASSSGDVSEKLFF
TGTGCCAGCAGTTCGGGGGACGTGAGTGAAAAACTGTTTTTT
>TRBD1|TRBJ1-2|15|TRBV7-2|many
CASRRTRTGLYGYTF
TGTGCCAGCAGGCGTACCCGGACAGGGCTCTATGGCTACACCTTC
>-|TRBJ2-1|15|TRBV28|many
CASRPVTGLYNEQFF
TGTGCCAGCAGACCCGTGACAGGACTCTACAATGAGCAGTTCTTC
>-|TRBJ1-4|13|TRBV28|many
CASSSGFGGKLFF
TGTGCCAGCAGTTCAGGGTTCGGTGGAAAACTGTTTTTT
>TRBD1|TRBJ2-7|15|TRBV11-2|many
CASSFPRDRGLEQYF
TGTGCCAGCAGCTTCCCACGGGACAGGGGGTTAGAGCAGTACTTC
>-|TRBJ2-3|13|TRBV6-1|many
CASIEAPRDTQYF
TGTGCCAGCATCGAGGCCCCGAGGGATACGCAGTATTTT
>-|TRBJ2-3|11|TRBV20-1|many
CSALYRDWQFF
TGCAGTGCTCTTTACAGGGACTGGCAGTTTTTT
>-|TRBJ2-7|12|TRBV10-3|many
CATGSDAYEQYF
TGTGCCACTGGAAGCGACGCATACGAGCAGTACTTC
>-|TRBJ2-7|11|TRBV18|many
CASSQVEEQYF
TGTGCCAGCTCCCAAGTCGAGGAGCAGTACTTC
>-|TRBJ2-2|15|TRBV28|many
CASSPPGAATGELFF
TGTGCCAGCAGTCCCCCCGGGGCAGCCACCGGGGAGCTGTTTTTT
>-|TRBJ2-1|15|TRBV28|few
CASRTGTVTYNEQFF
TGTGCCAGCAGAACCGGGACTGTTACCTACAATGAGCAGTTCTTC
>TRBD1|TRBJ1-6|15|TRBV6-5|many
CASNSATGAPWTLHF
TGTGCCAGCAATTCTGCGACAGGGGCGCCGTGGACCCTCCACTTT
>-|TRBJ1-4|14|TRBV7-9|many
CASSLTFGDEKLFF
TGTGCCAGCAGCTTAACGTTTGGGGATGAAAAACTGTTTTTT
>TRBD2|TRBJ2-3|15|TRBV7-2|many
CASSFYGAGEDTQYF
TGTGCCAGCAGCTTTTATGGAGCGGGGGAGGATACGCAGTATTTT
>-|TRBJ2-7|12|TRBV5-1|many
CASSLAVSEQYF
TGCGCCAGCAGCTTGGCTGTCTCCGAGCAGTACTTC
>-|TRBJ2-7|15|TRBV12-3/TRBV12-4|many
CASSPTGTLAYEQYF
TGTGCCAGCAGTCCGACCGGGACGTTAGCCTACGAGCAGTACTTC
>-|TRBJ2-1|12|TRBV7-9|many
CASSYVGDEQFF
TGTGCCAGCAGCTATGTGGGCGATGAGCAGTTCTTC
>-|TRBJ2-3|12|TRBV7-2|many
CASSLVVNTQYF
TGTGCCAGCAGCTTAGTGGTAAATACGCAGTATTTT
>-|TRBJ1-1|12|TRBV20-1|many
CSVFTGETEAFF
TGCAGTGTCTTCACCGGGGAAACTGAAGCTTTCTTT
>TRBD2|TRBJ2-1|16|TRBV18|few
CASSPGLAGYYNEQFF
TGTGCCAGCTCACCGGGACTAGCGGGGTACTACAATGAGCAGTTCTTC
>TRBD2|TRBJ2-3|14|TRBV29-1|many
CSVESREGADTQYF
TGCAGCGTTGAGAGTCGGGAGGGAGCAGATACGCAGTATTTT
>-|TRBJ1-4|16|TRBV5-1|few
CASSSRMTGRGEKLFF
TGCGCCAGCAGCTCTAGGATGACAGGCCGGGGTGAAAAACTGTTTTTT
>-|TRBJ2-1|13|TRBV5-1|-
CASSPGGVNEQFF
TGCGCCAGCAGCCCGGGGGGCGTAAATGAGCAGTTCTTC
>-|TRBJ2-1|15|TRBV7-9|many
CASSFYPPAHNEQFF
TGTGCCAGCAGCTTTTACCCCCCGGCCCACAATGAGCAGTTCTTC
>TRBD1|TRBJ2-1|14|TRBV24-1|many
CATSGTGAYNEQFF
TGTGCCACCTCCGGGACAGGGGCCTACAATGAGCAGTTCTTC
>TRBD2|TRBJ2-7|15|TRBV18|-
CASSPIIAGGYEQYF
TGTGCCAGCTCACCGATAATAGCGGGAGGGTACGAGCAGTACTTC
>-|TRBJ2-7|14|TRBV29-1|few
CSVEGDGVTYEQYF
TGCAGCGTTGAAGGAGACGGAGTTACCTACGAGCAGTACTTC
>TRBD1|TRBJ1-5|17|TRBV18|few
CASSPLAGGLSNQPQHF
TGTGCCAGCTCACCATTGGCAGGGGGTCTTAGCAATCAGCCCCAGCATTTT
>TRBD2|TRBJ2-1|17|TRBV5-1|many
CASSSVLAGELDNEQFF
TGCGCCAGCAGCTCGGTGCTAGCGGGGGAGCTAGACAATGAGCAGTTCTTC
>TRBD2|TRBJ2-1|16|TRBV4-3|many
CASSLNSGRSYNEQFF
TGCGCCAGCAGCCTAAACAGCGGGAGGTCTTACAATGAGCAGTTCTTC
>-|TRBJ1-5|12|TRBV12-3/TRBV12-4|many
CASSSPYQPQHF
TGTGCCAGCAGTTCTCCGTATCAGCCCCAGCATTTT
>-|TRBJ1-4|14|TRBV7-9|many
CASSLGTANEKLFF
TGTGCCAGCAGCTTAGGAACAGCTAATGAAAAACTGTTTTTT
>TRBD1|TRBJ2-2|14|TRBV7-2|many
CASRTGQGAGELFF
TGTGCCAGCAGAACCGGACAGGGCGCCGGGGAGCTGTTTTTT
>TRBD2|TRBJ2-3|16|TRBV20-1|few
CSALLSGGARTDTQYF
TGCAGTGCTCTACTGAGCGGGGGGGCCCGGACAGATACGCAGTATTTT
>-|TRBJ2-7|13|TRBV6-6|many
CASSLGSLYEQYF
TGTGCCAGCAGTCTGGGATCTTTATACGAGCAGTACTTC
>-|TRBJ1-3|15|TRBV5-1|many
CASSLDTDSGNTIYF
TGCGCCAGCAGCTTGGACACTGACTCTGGAAACACCATATATTTT
>-|TRBJ1-1|13|TRBV10-3|many
CATTDWDNTEAFF
TGTGCCACCACGGACTGGGACAACACTGAAGCTTTCTTT
>TRBD2|TRBJ2-5|17|TRBV12-3/TRBV12-4|many
CASSSGLAGHTRETQYF
TGTGCCAGCAGTTCGGGACTAGCGGGACACACTAGGGAGACCCAGTACTTC
>-|TRBJ1-2|14|TRBV6-2/TRBV6-3|few
CASSYGGFDYGYTF
TGTGCCAGCAGTTACGGGGGATTTGACTATGGCTACACCTTC
>-|TRBJ2-5|13|TRBV25-1|-
CASSEYRQETQYF
TGTGCCAGCAGTGAATATCGACAAGAGACCCAGTACTTC
>-|TRBJ1-2|15|TRBV4-1|-
CASSQGHGQFNGYTF
TGCGCCAGCAGCCAAGGCCACGGACAGTTTAATGGCTACACCTTC
>-|TRBJ1-1|14|TRBV5-1|-
CASSLADGAFEAFF
TGCGCCAGCAGCTTGGCCGACGGGGCCTTTGAAGCTTTCTTT
>-|TRBJ2-2|17|TRBV20-1|-
CSARDREGRSNTGELFF
TGCAGTGCTAGAGACCGTGAGGGACGGTCGAACACCGGGGAGCTGTTTTTT
>-|TRBJ2-5|14|TRBV7-2|many
CASSSAWGAQTQYF
TGTGCCAGCAGCTCTGCCTGGGGGGCACAGACCCAGTACTTC
>-|TRBJ1-5|15|TRBV4-3|many
CASSQGRGSNQPQHF
TGCGCCAGCAGCCAGGGGCGGGGTAGCAATCAGCCCCAGCATTTT
>-|TRBJ2-3|15|TRBV20-1|many
CSATSPTNRVDTQYF
TGCAGTGCTACCAGCCCAACCAACAGGGTCGATACGCAGTATTTT
>TRBD1|TRBJ1-2|14|TRBV4-1|many
CASSQTGGNYGYTF
TGCGCCAGCAGCCAAACAGGGGGGAACTATGGCTACACCTTC
>-|TRBJ1-2|15|TRBV29-1|many
CSVEDRGAGAYGYTF
TGCAGCGTTGAAGATCGAGGGGCAGGGGCCTATGGCTACACCTTC
>-|TRBJ1-2|14|TRBV12-3/TRBV12-4|many
CASSLGLQGYGYTF
TGTGCCAGCAGTTTAGGTCTCCAGGGGTATGGCTACACCTTC